One T cell receptor (beta chain) is described in this entry. No antigen is known for it. No much larger clone is present one base from it, and per-base qualities are unavailable. The source of the sample is a study of blood T cell repertoires in COVID-19 (dated by TCRdb to the early 2020s). Context from the whole study: Collaborator samples came from the United States, Italy and Spain and covered acute and convalescent phases of COVID-19. Where available, HLA class I and class II types were obtained from metadata supplied by the sample provider rather than from assay-based typing. The repertoires were made available in a free public database intended to serve as a resource for research on the immune response to SARS-CoV-2. Subjects who had been exposed to COVID-19, were actively infected with it, or had recovered from it provided the deeply sampled blood TCRbeta repertoires that made up the dataset. Samples were obtained from the ongoing ImmuneRACE study (first 160 participants) and from 1,254 subjects provided by 6 global collaborators. The sample metadata nearly always contained a de-identified subject ID, COVID-19 status, age in years and sex. The material from the prospective study consisted of cDNA or gDNA derived from T cells, B-cell-depleted T cells, or PBMCs. Summary of the overall study and its limitations: The quantity of clinical and demographic metadata differed by source and by participant and was supplied without curation.

In the prospective study, participants were roughly 18 to 89 years old, resided in about two dozen geographic areas of the United States, and were enrolled through a virtual design. In the prospective study, participants were assigned to cohorts based on the clinical history participants reported in a screening survey and a study questionnaire. Mobile phlebotomists in the prospective study collected whole blood, serum and a nasopharyngeal or oropharyngeal swab from every participant. Over an approximately two-month period, participants in the prospective study had the option of providing additional blood draws and questionnaires. Before DNA extraction, blood samples from the prospective study were shipped at room temperature or frozen. TCRbeta CDR3 regions were amplified from genomic DNA using the immunoSEQ Assay, a bias-controlled multiplex PCR. The paper's data handling went like this. Within the assay, amplification of reference gene primers was used to estimate how many nucleated cells each sample contained. To quantify the absolute abundance of each unique TCRbeta CDR3 rearrangement, sequence reads were collapsed and filtered. Productive Simpson clonality was computed per sample as the square root of Simpson's diversity index over productive rearrangements. TCRdb holds this immuneACCESS table with in-frame rearrangements only. Some clones are missing; in checked studies, unresolved V genes explain under half, and the rest has no known cause. That table gives V, J and clone size, and the DNA gave D and trimming. The sample profile shows some 210,000 clones; approximately 88% of them were found once. The ten largest make up around 10% of the sample.

From the cysteine through the phenylalanine, the CDR3 covers 14 amino acids. Only CDR3 DNA is held: 42 bases, read in frame from base 1. Compared with germline, V lacks 6 bases and J lacks 3 bases; bases without a gene match: 4. Sequences SGHVS (CDR1) and FQNEAQ (CDR2) are obtained from the germline V gene. The chain uses TRBV7-8 and TRBJ2-3, with 9 bases in between that match TRBD1. The sequenced sample was PBMCs or T cells enriched from blood (not recorded which). This clonotype was sampled from a young man with acute COVID-19. The DNA reads TGTGCCAGCAGTGCCGGGACAGGGACAGATACGCAGTATTTT. Translated, it reads CASSAGTGTDTQYF.